The T cell receptor (beta chain) described here comes from a study of T cells after yellow fever vaccination. Looking at the study overall: Preparation of fractions with low cell numbers was performed using SMART-Seq v4 Ultra Low Input. Findings and caveats of the study: Subsequent to the booster, the majority of primary-vaccination clones reappeared (roughly 95% CD4, 80% to 90% CD8). It was a weaker secondary response, yet one that peaked faster, at day 5 versus 15.

UMIs were added to TCR cDNA along with a universal primer site when it was made by 5'RACE template switching. Via MiXCR, TCRdb re-called the 5' RACE reads, giving one row per CDR3 protein. The repertoire has nearly 350,000 distinct CDR3 sequences, roughly 8% of them found once; the top ten carry around 17%. The CDR3 has 15 amino acids. Trimming cost V 4 bases and J 1 base; bases outside gene matches: 4. Per the germline V gene, CDR1 is MNHEY and CDR2 is SVGAGI. This clonotype was detected ten times or more. Its cognate antigen is unknown. The starting material was PBMCs, obtained roughly 47 days after the first yellow fever vaccination. The TCR sequence derives from a man aged 18-30 years who received the YFV17D yellow fever vaccine. This chain uses TRBV6-5 with TRBJ2-1, with TRBD1 matching over 7 bases. The CDR3 DNA sequence: TGTGCCAGCAGTTCCGGGACAGATTCCTACAATGAGCAGTTCTTC. Its translation is CASSSGTDSYNEQFF.